The 9 T cell receptor beta chains below all came from one sample that was sequenced in a study of blood T cells in healthy people across ages. It was with a sample-barcoded 5' primer and a J-beta primer mix that a second PCR of about 7 to 12 cycles was run. TCRdb re-analysed the 5' RACE reads in MiXCR, keeping a single row per CDR3 protein. The sample shows some 900,000 distinct CDR3 sequences, 25% to 35% of them seen only once. The sequenced material came from blood. These receptors all stem from a woman aged 80 or older in good health.

The sample holds a few counts of this clonotype. A much more abundant neighbour one base away suggests this may be a read error. The chain couples TRBV27 to TRBJ2-1, with D possibly being TRBD1 (5 bases). CDR1 is MNHEY and CDR2 is SMNVEV in the germline V gene (reference sequence). CDR3 length: 15 amino acids. The CDR3 nucleotides read TGTGCCGGCAGTTTATCATTATATGGGGCAGGGCTACAGTTCTTC. Translated: CAGSLSLYGAGLQFF.

This clonotype was seen ten or more times. The rearrangement uses TRBV18 and TRBJ2-5, with 9 nucleotides matching TRBD1. Unmatched junction bases numbered 9, after V lost 6 bases and J lost 4 bases. The CDR3 is 15 amino acids. Germline-derived CDR1 and CDR2 are KGHSH and LQKENI. The CDR3 here is CASSRQDRGGETQYF. The CDR3 DNA follows: TGTGCCAGCTCGCGCCAGGACAGGGGCGGAGAGACCCAGTACTTC. Variable domain in full (rest from reference TRBV18 and TRBJ2-5): NAGVMQNPRHLVRRRGQEARLRCSPMKGHSHVYWYRQLPEEGLKFMVYLQKENIIDESGMPKERFSAEFPKEGPSILRIQQVVRGDSAAYFCASSRQDRGGETQYFGPGTRLLVL.

Comments on this clonotype: A clone one base away is much larger, so this may be a read error. The gene calls are TRBV20-1 and TRBJ2-5, with TRBD1 identical over 9 bases. CDR1 DFQATT and CDR2 SNEGSKA come from the germline V gene (reference sequence). V was clipped by 5 bases and J by 7 bases; unmatched bases: 8. The CDR3 contains 13 residues. The CDR3 loop is CSARGQGTGTQYF. In DNA form, the CDR3 reads TGCAGTGCTCGGGGACAGGGAACAGGGACCCAGTACTTC.

This chain connects TRBV5-1 to TRBJ2-1; possible D gene TRBD1, 6 bases. V was pared by 4 bases and J by 7 bases, with 21 bases between. The germline CDR1 and CDR2 sequences are SGHRS and YFSETQ. The CDR3 covers 16 residues. The CDR3 loop reads CASSPVDRRIGNEQFF. In DNA form, the CDR3 reads TGCGCCAGCAGCCCCGTAGACAGGAGGATCGGAAATGAGCAGTTCTTC.

This clonotype was seen repeatedly, ten times or more. CDR3 nucleotides: TGTGCCATCAGTGAGTCGCGACAGGGGGCGACCTATGGCTACACCTTC. It encodes CAISESRQGATYGYTF. The chain joins TRBV10-3 to TRBJ1-2; 10 positions match TRBD1. The CDR3 is 16 residues long. V lost 0 bases, J lost 4 bases, and 5 bases stayed unmatched. The germline V gene has CDR1 ENHRY and CDR2 SYGVKD.

The CDR3 region has the DNA TGTGCCACCAGCGCCGGTGGGGTGGCGGCCTACGAGCAGTACTTC. As protein: CATSAGGVAAYEQYF. The chain employs TRBV24-1 and TRBJ2-7; D is undetermined. The CDR3 is 15 residues long. Germline V gene data show CDR1 as KGHDR and CDR2 as SFDVKD. Trimming shortened V by 7 bases and J by 2 bases, and 17 bases separated the two germline ends.

The V call is TRBV10-3, the J call TRBJ2-1; 7 bases map to TRBD2. The CDR3 runs to 13 residues. Germline loops: CDR1 ENHRY, CDR2 SYGVKD. The V segment lost 10 bases and the J segment 5 bases; nucleotides outside the gene matches: 8. DNA for the CDR3: TGTGCCAGATCTAGCGGTCCAAACAATGAGCAGTTCTTC. Translated: CARSSGPNNEQFF.

About this clonotype itself: Because the CDR3 is missing its conserved closing phenylalanine or tryptophan, this is likely a read error. The genes are TRBV7-2 and TRBJ1-1; the match to TRBD1 covers 7 bases. V trimming: 4 bases; J trimming: 0 bases; junction bases outside the gene matches: 5. Germline V gene data show CDR1 as SGHTA and CDR2 as FQGNSA. This CDR3 has 15 residues. The CDR3, as DNA: TGTGCCAGCAGCTCGGGACAGCACATGAACACTGAAGCTTTCTGT. Its protein is CASSSGQHMNTEAFC.

This clonotype occurred a few times. With a much larger clone just one base away, this may be a read error. The genes are TRBV28 and TRBJ2-4; perhaps TRBD1 as D (5 bases). V was clipped by 5 bases and J by 3 bases, with 14 bases between them. CDR3 length equals 15 residues. Germline loops: CDR1 MDHEN, CDR2 SYDVKM. Here the CDR3 reads CASSDRETVKNIQYF. CDR3 bases: TGTGCCAGCAGTGATCGCGAGACAGTCAAAAACATTCAGTACTTC.